The entry below describes one TCR beta chain. This entry is derived from a study of blood T cell repertoires in COVID-19. The wider study: Spain, Italy and the United States supplied samples that represented acute and convalescent COVID-19. From T cells, B-cell-depleted T cells, or PBMCs came the material, which was cDNA or gDNA.

This CDR3 has 15 residues. Trimming cost V 4 bases and J 3 bases; bases outside gene matches: 4. CDR1 and CDR2 (germline): PRHDT, FYEKMQ (reference sequence). Researchers sorted participants into cohorts using their self-reported clinical history. In the authors' workflow: By means of reference gene primer amplification, nucleated cell counts were estimated. Assay used: immunoSEQ multiplex PCR; TCRdb lists only in-frame clones, some missing. V and J calls and clone size are as listed in that table; D and trimming were resolved from the DNA. Of some 320,000 clones in the sample, 70% to 90% were seen once.

Sequencing was carried out using PBMCs or T cells enriched from blood (not recorded which). The receptor comes from a woman in her 30s who had recovered from COVID-19. The chain employs TRBV13 and TRBJ1-4; 8 bases are a match to TRBD1. The CDR3 sequence: CASSWRTGPNEKLFF. Written as DNA, the CDR3 is TGTGCCAGCAGCTGGCGGACAGGGCCTAATGAAAAACTGTTTTTT. Full variable domain (rest looked up from reference TRBV13 and TRBJ1-4): AAGVIQSPRHLIKEKRETATLKCYPIPRHDTVYWYQQGPGQDPQFLISFYEKMQSDKGSIPDRFSAQQFSDYHSELNMSSLELGDSALYFCASSWRTGPNEKLFFGSGTQLSVL.